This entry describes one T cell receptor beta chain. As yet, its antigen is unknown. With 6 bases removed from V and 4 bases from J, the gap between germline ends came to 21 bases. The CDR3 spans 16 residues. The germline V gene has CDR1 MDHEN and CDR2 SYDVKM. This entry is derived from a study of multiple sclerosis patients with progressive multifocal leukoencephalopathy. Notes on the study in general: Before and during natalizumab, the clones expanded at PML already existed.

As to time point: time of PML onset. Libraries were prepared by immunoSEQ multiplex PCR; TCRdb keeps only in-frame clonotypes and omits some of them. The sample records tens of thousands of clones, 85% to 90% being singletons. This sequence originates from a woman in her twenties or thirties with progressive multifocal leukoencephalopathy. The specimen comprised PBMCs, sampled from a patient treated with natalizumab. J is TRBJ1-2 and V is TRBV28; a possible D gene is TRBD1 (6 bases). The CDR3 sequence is CASRAMQGRGFYGYTF. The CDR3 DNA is TGTGCCAGCAGGGCTATGCAGGGCAGGGGATTCTATGGCTACACCTTC.